Listed below are T cell receptor beta chains from one sample, sequenced in a study of CD8+ T cells in alopecia areata. TCRdb keeps only in-frame clones here, not all; method: immunoSEQ multiplex PCR. This table has about 180,000 clones, 51% appearing once. The sample in question was CD8+ T cells sorted from blood, obtained around week 54, from a patient treated with tofacitinib. The receptors come from a human donor with alopecia areata. The CDR3 runs from the conserved cysteine through the conserved F or W. D genes are given only for firm matches. Only part of the rows carry a size: once, few, many, or a class if the clone is expanded.

v_call	j_call	clone_size	d_call	cdr3_nt	cdr3_aa
TRBV29-1	TRBJ2-5	few	TRBD2	TGCAGCGTTGAAGAGCGGGGGGGCCAAGAGACCCAGTACTTC	CSVEERGGQETQYF
TRBV6-6	TRBJ1-2	-	-	TGTGCCAGCAGTGATTCCGGGACAAGCCGCGGCTACACCTTC	CASSDSGTSRGYTF
TRBV4-3	TRBJ2-7	few	-	TGCGCCAGCAGCCAAGGGACGGGGGAGGCCTACGAGCAGTACTTC	CASSQGTGEAYEQYF
TRBV30	TRBJ1-1	-	TRBD1	TGTGCCTGGAGTGTCGGGACAGGTTTCCCTGAAGCTTTCTTT	CAWSVGTGFPEAFF
TRBV11-2	TRBJ2-5	few	-	TGTGCCAGCAGCTTCGGGGTTGCAGAGACCCAGTACTTC	CASSFGVAETQYF
TRBV7-2	TRBJ2-1	-	TRBD1	TGTGCCAGCAGCACAGGGACAGGGGCTGGTAATGAGCAGTTCTTC	CASSTGTGAGNEQFF
TRBV4-3	TRBJ2-5	few	TRBD2	TGCGCCAGCAGCCAAGATGGAGGGAGTAGCGGGGGGCAAGAGACCCAGTACTTC	CASSQDGGSSGGQETQYF
TRBV11-2	TRBJ2-1	-	-	TGTGCCAGCACCAAGGGCGGGGATGAGCAGTTCTTC	CASTKGGDEQFF
TRBV5-1	TRBJ2-5	few	-	TGCGCCAGCAGCTTGTCCGGGCAGGAGACCCAGTACTTC	CASSLSGQETQYF
TRBV2	TRBJ2-1	few	TRBD1	TGTGCCAGCAATCCGGGACAGGGGTTAGATGAGCAGTTCTTC	CASNPGQGLDEQFF
TRBV10-3	TRBJ2-5	few	-	TGTGCCATCAGTGATCCGATCGGTGGGGACCAAGAGACCCAGTACTTC	CAISDPIGGDQETQYF
TRBV7-3	TRBJ2-1	once	-	TGTGCCAGCAGCTTAGTTGGGGGTGAGCAGTTCTTC	CASSLVGGEQFF
TRBV27	TRBJ2-3	-	TRBD1	TGTGCCAGCAGTACGACAGGGACCACAGATACGCAGTATTTT	CASSTTGTTDTQYF
TRBV9	TRBJ2-1	once	-	TGTGCCAGCAGCGTAGAAAACTATTTGGGTAATGAGCAGTTCTTC	CASSVENYLGNEQFF
TRBV4-3	TRBJ2-7	-	-	TGCGCCAGCAGCCCGTTGACAGGACAAACCTACGAGCAGTACTTC	CASSPLTGQTYEQYF
TRBV27	TRBJ2-5	few	-	TGTGCCAGCAGTTTGGTCGGGCGGGAGACCCAGTACTTC	CASSLVGRETQYF
TRBV2	TRBJ1-2	-	-	TGTGCCAGCAGTGAAGGGGGAGCTAACTATGGCTACACCTTC	CASSEGGANYGYTF